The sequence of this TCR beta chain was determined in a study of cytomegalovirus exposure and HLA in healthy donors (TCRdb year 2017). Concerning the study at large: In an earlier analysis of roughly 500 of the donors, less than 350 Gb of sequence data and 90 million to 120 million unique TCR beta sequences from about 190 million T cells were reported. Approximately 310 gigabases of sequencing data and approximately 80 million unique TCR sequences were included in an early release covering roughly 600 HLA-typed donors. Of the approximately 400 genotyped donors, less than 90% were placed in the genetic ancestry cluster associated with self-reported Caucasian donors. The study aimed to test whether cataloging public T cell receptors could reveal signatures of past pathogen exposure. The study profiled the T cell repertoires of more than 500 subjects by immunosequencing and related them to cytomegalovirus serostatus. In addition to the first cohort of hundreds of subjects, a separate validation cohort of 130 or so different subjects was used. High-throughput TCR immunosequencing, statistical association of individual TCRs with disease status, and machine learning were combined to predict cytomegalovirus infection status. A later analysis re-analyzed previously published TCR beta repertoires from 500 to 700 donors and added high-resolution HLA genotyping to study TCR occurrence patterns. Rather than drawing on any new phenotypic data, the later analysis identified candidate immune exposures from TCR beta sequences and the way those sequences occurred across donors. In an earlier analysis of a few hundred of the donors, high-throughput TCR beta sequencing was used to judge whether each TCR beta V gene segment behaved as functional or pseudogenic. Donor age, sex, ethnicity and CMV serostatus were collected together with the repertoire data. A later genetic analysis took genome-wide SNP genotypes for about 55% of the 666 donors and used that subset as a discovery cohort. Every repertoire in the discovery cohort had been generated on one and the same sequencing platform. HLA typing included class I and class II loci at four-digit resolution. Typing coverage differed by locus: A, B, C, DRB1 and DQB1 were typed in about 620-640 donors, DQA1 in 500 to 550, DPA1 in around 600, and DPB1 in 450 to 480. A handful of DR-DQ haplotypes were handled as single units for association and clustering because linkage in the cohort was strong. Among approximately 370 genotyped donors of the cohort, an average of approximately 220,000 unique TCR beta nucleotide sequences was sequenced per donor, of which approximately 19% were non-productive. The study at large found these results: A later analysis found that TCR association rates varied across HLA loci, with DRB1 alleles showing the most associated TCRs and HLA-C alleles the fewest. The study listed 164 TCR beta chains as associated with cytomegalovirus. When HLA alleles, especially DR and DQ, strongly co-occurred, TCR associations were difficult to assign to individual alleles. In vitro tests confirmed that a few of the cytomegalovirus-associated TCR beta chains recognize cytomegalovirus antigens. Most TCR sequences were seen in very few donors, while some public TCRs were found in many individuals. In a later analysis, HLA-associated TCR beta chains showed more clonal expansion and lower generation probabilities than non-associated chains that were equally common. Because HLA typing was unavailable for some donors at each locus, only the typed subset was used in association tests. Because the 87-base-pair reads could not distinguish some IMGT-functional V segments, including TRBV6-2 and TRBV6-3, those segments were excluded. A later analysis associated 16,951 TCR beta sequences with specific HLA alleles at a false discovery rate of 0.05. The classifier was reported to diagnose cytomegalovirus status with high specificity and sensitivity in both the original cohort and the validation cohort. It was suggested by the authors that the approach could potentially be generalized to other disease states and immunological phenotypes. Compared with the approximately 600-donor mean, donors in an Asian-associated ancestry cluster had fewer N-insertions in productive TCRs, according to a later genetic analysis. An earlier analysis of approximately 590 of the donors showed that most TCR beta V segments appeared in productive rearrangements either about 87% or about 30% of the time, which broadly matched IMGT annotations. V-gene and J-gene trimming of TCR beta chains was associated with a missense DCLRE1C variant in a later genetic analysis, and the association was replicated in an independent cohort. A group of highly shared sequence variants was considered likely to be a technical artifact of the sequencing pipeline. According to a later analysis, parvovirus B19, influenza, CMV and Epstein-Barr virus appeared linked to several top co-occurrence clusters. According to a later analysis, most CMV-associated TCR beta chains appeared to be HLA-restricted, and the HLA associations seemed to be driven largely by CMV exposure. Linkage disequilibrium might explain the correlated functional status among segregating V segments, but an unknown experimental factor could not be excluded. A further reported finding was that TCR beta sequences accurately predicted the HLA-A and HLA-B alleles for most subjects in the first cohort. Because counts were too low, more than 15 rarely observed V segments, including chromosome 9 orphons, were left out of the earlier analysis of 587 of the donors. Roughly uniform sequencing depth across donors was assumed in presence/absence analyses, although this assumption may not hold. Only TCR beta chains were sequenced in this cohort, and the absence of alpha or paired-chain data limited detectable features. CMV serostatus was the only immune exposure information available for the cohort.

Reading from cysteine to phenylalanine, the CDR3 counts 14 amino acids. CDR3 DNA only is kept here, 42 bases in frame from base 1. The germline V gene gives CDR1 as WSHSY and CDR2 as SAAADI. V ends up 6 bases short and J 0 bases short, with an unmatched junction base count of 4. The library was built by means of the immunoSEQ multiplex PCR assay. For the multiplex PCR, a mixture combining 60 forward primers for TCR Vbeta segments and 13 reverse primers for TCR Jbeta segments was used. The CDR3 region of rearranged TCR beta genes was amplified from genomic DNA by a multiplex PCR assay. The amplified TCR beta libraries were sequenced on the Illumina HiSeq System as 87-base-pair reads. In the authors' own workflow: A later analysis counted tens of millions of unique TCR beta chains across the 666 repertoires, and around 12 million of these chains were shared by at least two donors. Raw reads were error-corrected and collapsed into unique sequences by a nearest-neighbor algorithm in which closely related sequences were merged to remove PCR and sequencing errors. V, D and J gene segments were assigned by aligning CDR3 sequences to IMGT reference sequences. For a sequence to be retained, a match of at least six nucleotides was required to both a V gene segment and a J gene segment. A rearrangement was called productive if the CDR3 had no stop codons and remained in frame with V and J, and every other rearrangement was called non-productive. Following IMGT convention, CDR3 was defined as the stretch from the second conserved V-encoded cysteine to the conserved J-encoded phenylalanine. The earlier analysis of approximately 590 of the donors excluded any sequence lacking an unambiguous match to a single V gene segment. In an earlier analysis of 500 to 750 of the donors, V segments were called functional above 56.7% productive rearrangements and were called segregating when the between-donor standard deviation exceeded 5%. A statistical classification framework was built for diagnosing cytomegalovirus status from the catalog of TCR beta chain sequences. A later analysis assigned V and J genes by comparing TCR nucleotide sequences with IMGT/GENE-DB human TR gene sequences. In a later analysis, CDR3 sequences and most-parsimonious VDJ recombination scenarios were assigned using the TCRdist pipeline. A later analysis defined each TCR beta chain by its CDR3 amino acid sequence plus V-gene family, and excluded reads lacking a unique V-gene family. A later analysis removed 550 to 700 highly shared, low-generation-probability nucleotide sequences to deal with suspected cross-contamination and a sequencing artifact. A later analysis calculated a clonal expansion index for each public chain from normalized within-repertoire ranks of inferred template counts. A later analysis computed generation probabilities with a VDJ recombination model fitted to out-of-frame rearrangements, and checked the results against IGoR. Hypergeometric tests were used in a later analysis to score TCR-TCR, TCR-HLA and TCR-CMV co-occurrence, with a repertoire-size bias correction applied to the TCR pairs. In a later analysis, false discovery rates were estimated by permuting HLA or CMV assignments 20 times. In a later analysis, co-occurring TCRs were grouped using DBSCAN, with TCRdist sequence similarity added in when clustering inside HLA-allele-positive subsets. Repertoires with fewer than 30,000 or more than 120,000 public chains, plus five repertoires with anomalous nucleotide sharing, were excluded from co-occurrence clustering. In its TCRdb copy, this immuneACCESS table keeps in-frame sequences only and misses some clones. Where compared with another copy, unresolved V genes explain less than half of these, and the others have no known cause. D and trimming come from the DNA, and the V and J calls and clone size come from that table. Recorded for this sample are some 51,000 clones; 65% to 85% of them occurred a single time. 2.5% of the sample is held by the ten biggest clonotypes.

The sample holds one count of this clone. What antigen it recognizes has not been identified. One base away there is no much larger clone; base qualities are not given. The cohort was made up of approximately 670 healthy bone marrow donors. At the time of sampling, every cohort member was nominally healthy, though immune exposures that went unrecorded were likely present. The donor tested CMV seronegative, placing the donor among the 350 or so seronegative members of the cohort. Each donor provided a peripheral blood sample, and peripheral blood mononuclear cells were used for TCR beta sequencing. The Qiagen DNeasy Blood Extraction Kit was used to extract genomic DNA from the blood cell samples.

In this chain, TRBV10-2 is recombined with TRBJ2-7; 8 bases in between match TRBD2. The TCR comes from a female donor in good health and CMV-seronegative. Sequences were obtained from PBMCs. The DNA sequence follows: TGCGCCAGCAGGGCCAGCGGGAGCTCCTACGAGCAGTACTTC. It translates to CASRASGSSYEQYF.